The sequence of this T cell receptor (beta chain) was determined in a study of T-cell memory formation after mild COVID-19. TCRdb re-derived calls from the 5' RACE reads in MiXCR, one entry per CDR3 protein. The top ten clones hold about 25% of a sample with around 90,000 distinct CDR3 sequences, more than 10% of them seen once. V was pared by 5 bases and J by 9 bases, with 3 bases of the junction left unmatched. The CDR3 consists of 13 residues. The sequencing input was PBMCs or a T cell subset sorted from them (not recorded which). This receptor was identified in an adult woman who had mild COVID-19 (a few samples of this study predate the infection). Cell type and time point are not known. The chain uses TRBV12-3 or TRBV12-4 and TRBJ2-1, with 11 bases identical to TRBD2. CDR3 in DNA: TGTGCCAGCAGTCTTAGCGGGAGGGGTGAGCAGTTCTTC. It yields the protein CASSLSGRGEQFF.